This T cell receptor (beta chain) derives from a study of shared clonotypes between healthy human individuals. Profiled with immunoSEQ multiplex PCR; TCRdb holds only in-frame clones, not every one. Among approximately 2.1 million clones, more than 85% were seen once, and the ten largest hold roughly 0.36%. This clone was observed once. Germline loops: CDR1 GTSNPN, CDR2 SVGIG (reference sequence). V was cut by 4 bases and J by 5 bases, with 15 bases left in between. The CDR3 contains 13 residues. The rearrangement links TRBV30 to TRBJ2-7, with unresolved D. This clonotype originated in a man aged 18 to 29 in good health. Some clones in this sample may be carry-over from other donors' samples. Specimen: naive CD4+ T cells from PBMCs. The subset here: CD45RA+ positively selected. The CDR3 DNA reads as TGTGCCTGGACCACGATGGGTCGCCACGAGCAGTACTTC. Translation: CAWTTMGRHEQYF.